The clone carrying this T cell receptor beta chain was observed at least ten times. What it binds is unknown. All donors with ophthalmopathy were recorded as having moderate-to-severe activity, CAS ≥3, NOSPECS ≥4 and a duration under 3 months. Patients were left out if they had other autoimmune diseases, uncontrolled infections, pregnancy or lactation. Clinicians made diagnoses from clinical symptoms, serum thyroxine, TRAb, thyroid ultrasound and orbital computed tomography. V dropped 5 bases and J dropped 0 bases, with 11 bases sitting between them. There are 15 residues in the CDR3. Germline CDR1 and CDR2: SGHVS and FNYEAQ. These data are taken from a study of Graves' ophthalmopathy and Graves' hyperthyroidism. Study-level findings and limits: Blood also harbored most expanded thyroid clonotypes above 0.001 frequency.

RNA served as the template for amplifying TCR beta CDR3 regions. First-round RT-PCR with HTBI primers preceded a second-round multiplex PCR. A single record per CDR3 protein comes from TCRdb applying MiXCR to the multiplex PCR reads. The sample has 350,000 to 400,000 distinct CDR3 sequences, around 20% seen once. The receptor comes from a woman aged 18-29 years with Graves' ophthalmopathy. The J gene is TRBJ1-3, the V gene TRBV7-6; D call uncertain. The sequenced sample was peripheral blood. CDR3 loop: CASSPRTGSGNTIYF. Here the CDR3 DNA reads TGTGCCAGCAGCCCACGGACGGGCTCTGGAAACACCATATATTTT. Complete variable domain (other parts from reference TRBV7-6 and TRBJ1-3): GAGVSQSPRYKVTKRGQDVALRCDPISGHVSLYWYRQALGQGPEFLTYFNYEAQQDKSGLPNDRFSAERPEGSISTLTIQRTEQRDSAMYRCASSPRTGSGNTIYFGEGSWLTVV.